This entry lists 27 T cell receptor beta chains sequenced from one sample in a study of blood T cell repertoires in COVID-19. TCRdb's table, derived via immunoSEQ multiplex PCR, lists solely in-frame clones and lacks some. The table shows under 80,000 clones, with roughly 92% occurring only once. The sequencing sample was made of peripheral blood. The source is a human donor in a cohort sampled during active COVID-19.

This sequence joins TRBV29-1 and TRBJ2-1, with a tentative D call TRBD2 (6 bases). CDR1 and CDR2 from the germline V gene are SQVTM and ANQGSEA. V dropped 6 bases and J dropped 6 bases, with 18 bases sitting between them. The CDR3 contains 14 residues. CDR3 DNA: TGCAGCGTAACCTACCGGGGAGGTGGCAATGAGCAGTTCTTC. This encodes CSVTYRGGGNEQFF.

V gene TRBV4-2 combines with J gene TRBJ2-1, with 11 positions matching TRBD2. Germline assignment: CDR1 LGHNA and CDR2 YNFKEQ. Trimming removed 0 bases from V and 3 bases from J; junction bases left unmatched: 10. This CDR3 comprises 19 residues. CDR3 sequence: CASSQEVLAGELGYNEQFF. CDR3 coding DNA: TGTGCCAGCAGCCAAGAAGTACTAGCGGGAGAATTAGGCTACAATGAGCAGTTCTTC.

The chain has TRBV7-2 and TRBJ1-1, with 9 bases fitting TRBD1. The CDR3 is 16 amino acids. The germline CDR1 and CDR2 sequences are SGHTA and FQGNSA. Trimming took 3 bases from V and 6 from J; bases not matched to a gene: 11. Written as DNA, the CDR3 is TGTGCCAGCAGCTTTCGCCCCGGGACAGGGAAGGCTGAAGCTTTCTTT. It codes for CASSFRPGTGKAEAFF.

This rearrangement joins TRBV28 to TRBJ1-3; TRBD1 aligns across 7 bases. Germline V CDR1 and CDR2: MDHEN, SYDVKM. Losses at the gene ends were 5 bases for V and 4 bases for J; bases not matched to a gene: 5. The CDR3 has 14 residues. Here the CDR3 reads CASSPPGQGNTIYF. Written as DNA, the CDR3 is TGTGCCAGCAGTCCGCCGGGACAGGGAAACACCATATATTTT. Together with reference TRBV28 and TRBJ1-3, the CDR3 gives the full variable domain: DVKVTQSSRYLVKRTGEKVFLECVQDMDHENMFWYRQDPGLGLRLIYFSYDVKMKEKGDIPEGYSVSREKKERFSLILESASTNQTSMYLCASSPPGQGNTIYFGEGSWLTVV.

The V gene is TRBV30, the J gene TRBJ1-2, with D hard to call. V lost 0 bases and J 4 bases, leaving 6 bases between the germline ends. In germline, CDR1 is GTSNPN, CDR2 SVGIG (reference sequence). This CDR3 contains 12 residues. In DNA form, the CDR3 reads TGTGCCTGGAGTGTGAACTCCTATGGCTACACCTTC. Translated: CAWSVNSYGYTF.

The chain combines TRBV19 with TRBJ2-7, with D possibly being TRBD1 (6 bases). Germline values: CDR1 LNHDA, CDR2 SQIVND (reference sequence). V gave up 2 bases and J gave up 2 bases, with 13 bases separating them. The CDR3 runs to 15 residues. The CDR3: CASSIFGGETYEQYF. Written as DNA, the CDR3 is TGTGCCAGTAGTATATTTGGGGGCGAGACCTACGAGCAGTACTTC.

V and J are TRBV6-6 and TRBJ1-4; possible D gene TRBD1, 5 bases. Between the trimmed V and J ends, which lost 11 bases and 5 bases, there was a span of 15 bases. This CDR3 spans 13 amino acids. Germline V gene lookup returns CDR1 MNHNY and CDR2 SVGAGI (reference sequence). CDR3 amino acids: CAVARGENEKLFF. DNA for the CDR3: TGTGCCGTAGCCCGGGGGGAAAATGAAAAACTGTTTTTT.

V and J are TRBV6-2 or TRBV6-3 and TRBJ2-7; 8 nucleotides line up with TRBD2. V lost 2 bases and J lost 1; bases outside the gene matches: 4. Germline V lookup: CDR1 MNHEY, CDR2 SVGEGT. The CDR3 consists of 15 residues. CDR3 nucleotides: TGTGCCAGCAGTTACAGCGGGGGCTCATCCTACGAGCAGTACTTC. Its protein product is CASSYSGGSSYEQYF.

The CDR3 DNA reads TGTGCCAGCAGCGACAGGCCCAATTCACCCCTCCACTTT. Amino acid sequence: CASSDRPNSPLHF. The chain joins TRBV28 to TRBJ1-6, with a possible D match to TRBD1 (6 bases). The length of the CDR3 is 13 residues. V lost 6 bases, J lost 7 bases, and 10 bases lay in between. The germline V gene encodes CDR1 MDHEN and CDR2 SYDVKM. The complete variable domain, with remaining parts taken from reference TRBV28 and TRBJ1-6, reads DVKVTQSSRYLVKRTGEKVFLECVQDMDHENMFWYRQDPGLGLRLIYFSYDVKMKEKGDIPEGYSVSREKKERFSLILESASTNQTSMYLCASSDRPNSPLHFGNGTRLTVT.

This rearrangement joins TRBV7-2 to TRBJ2-1, with D possibly TRBD1 on 5 matching bases. Germline V gene lookup returns CDR1 SGHTA and CDR2 FQGNSA. Trimming cost V 1 base and J 7 bases, with 11 bases left between them. This CDR3 has 14 residues. This chain's CDR3 is CASSLGGLTNEQFF. The DNA for the CDR3 is TGTGCCAGCAGCTTAGGGGGCCTTACAAATGAGCAGTTCTTC.

The J gene is TRBJ2-7, the V gene TRBV28; D is possibly TRBD1 (6 bases). The germline V gene has CDR1 MDHEN and CDR2 SYDVKM. Trimming cost V 5 bases and J 2 bases, with 19 bases left between them. There are 16 residues in the CDR3. The CDR3 sequence: CASSLLIGTSAYEQYF. CDR3 DNA: TGTGCCAGCAGTCTGCTAATAGGGACATCTGCCTACGAGCAGTACTTC.

The CDR3: CASSEALLGGGGANVLTF. For the CDR3, the DNA is TGTGCCAGCAGTGAAGCGCTTCTAGGAGGAGGTGGGGCCAACGTCCTGACTTTC. The chain employs TRBV6-1 and TRBJ2-6; possibly TRBD2 for D (5 bases). This CDR3 contains 18 residues. CDR1 and CDR2 from the germline V gene are MNHNS and SASEGT. V was pared by 0 bases and J by 3 bases, with 15 bases between.

This chain connects TRBV30 to TRBJ1-5; TRBD1 matches at 7 bases. The trim removed 1 base at V and 6 bases at J, leaving 3 bases unmatched. Looked up from germline, CDR1 is GTSNPN and CDR2 is SVGIG (reference sequence). The CDR3 runs to 13 residues. The CDR3 loop is CAWSEGASQPQHF. CDR3 nucleotides: TGTGCCTGGAGTGAGGGGGCTAGTCAGCCCCAGCATTTT.

This sequence joins TRBV19 and TRBJ2-7; D possibly corresponds to TRBD2 (5 bases). Germline CDR1 LNHDA, CDR2 SQIVND (reference sequence). Trimming stripped 1 base from V and 0 bases from J, with 10 bases between. The CDR3 runs to 15 residues. This chain's CDR3 is CASSIGASRSYEQYF. For the CDR3, the DNA is TGTGCCAGTAGTATAGGGGCTAGCCGCTCCTACGAGCAGTACTTC.

This clone was counted between two and nine times. V and J are TRBV6-4 and TRBJ2-1, with 9 bases identical to TRBD2. Germline values: CDR1 MRHNA, CDR2 SNTAGT. The length of the CDR3 is 15 residues. The trim removed 4 bases at V and 6 bases at J, leaving 7 bases unmatched. CDR3 sequence: CASSGEAGGGNEQFF. The CDR3 DNA is TGTGCCAGCAGTGGAGAAGCGGGAGGTGGCAATGAGCAGTTCTTC.

CDR3 sequence (DNA): TGTGCCAGCAGCTTATCACACTACGAGCAGTACTTC. Protein product: CASSLSHYEQYF. The chain has TRBV7-2 and TRBJ2-7; D remains unclear. Germline lookup yields CDR1 SGHTA and CDR2 FQGNSA. The CDR3 loop spans 12 amino acids. With 2 bases removed from V and 3 bases from J, the gap between germline ends came to 5 bases.

The chain has TRBV6-5 and TRBJ2-1, with unresolved D. The V end was cut by 4 bases, the J end by 9 bases, with 7 bases between. In germline, CDR1 is MNHEY, CDR2 SVGAGI. The CDR3 sequence is 11 residues long. Here the CDR3 reads CASSSVGEQFF. CDR3 nucleotide sequence: TGTGCCAGCAGTTCTGTCGGTGAGCAGTTCTTC.

The J gene is TRBJ2-7, the V gene TRBV9; 7 bases fit TRBD2. Germline loops: CDR1 SGDLS, CDR2 YYNGEE. The J segment lost 4 bases and the V segment lost 0 bases, leaving 7 bases of the junction unmatched. This CDR3 contains 15 residues. The CDR3 loop is CASSVDGGKTYEQYF. CDR3 bases: TGTGCCAGCAGCGTAGACGGGGGGAAGACATACGAGCAGTACTTC.

The chain uses TRBV11-2 and TRBJ2-3; 8 positions agree with TRBD2. Germline CDR1 is SGHAT and CDR2 is FQNNGV. Trimming cost V 4 bases and J 4 bases; bases outside gene matches: 4. CDR3 length: 14 amino acids. The CDR3 region is CASSSGLGADTQYF. The CDR3 DNA reads TGTGCCAGCAGCTCGGGACTAGGGGCAGATACGCAGTATTTT. Based on the CDR3 plus reference TRBV11-2 and TRBJ2-3, the full variable domain is EAGVAQSPRYKIIEKRQSVAFWCNPISGHATLYWYQQILGQGPKLLIQFQNNGVVDDSQLPKDRFSAERLKGVDSTLKIQPAKLEDSAVYLCASSSGLGADTQYFGPGTRLTVL.

The chain joins TRBV9 to TRBJ2-3, with TRBD2 matching over 7 bases. The CDR3 contains 15 residues. Germline CDR1 SGDLS, CDR2 YYNGEE. Unmatched junction bases numbered 4, after V lost 3 bases and J lost 0 bases. The CDR3 bases are TGTGCCAGCAGCGACGGGGGGTTCAGCACAGATACGCAGTATTTT. It encodes CASSDGGFSTDTQYF.

The chain links TRBV6-4 to TRBJ2-3; D possibly corresponds to TRBD2 (5 bases). This CDR3 is 13 amino acids long. CDR1 is MRHNA and CDR2 is SNTAGT in the germline V gene. The V and J ends lost 4 bases and 1 base respectively, with 6 bases between them. The CDR3 sequence: CASSGTGTDTQYF. The CDR3 nucleotides read TGTGCCAGCAGTGGGACTGGCACAGATACGCAGTATTTT.

This sequence joins TRBV7-9 and TRBJ1-2; the D gene is possibly TRBD1 (6 bases). Germline assignment: CDR1 SEHNR and CDR2 FQNEAQ (reference sequence). CDR3 length: 13 amino acids. V was cut by 3 bases and J by 4 bases, with 9 bases left in between. CDR3 DNA: TGTGCCAGCAGCTTGGGGGGGGCCTATGGCTACACCTTC. It yields the protein CASSLGGAYGYTF.

The chain has TRBV2 and TRBJ2-7; 7 bases line up with TRBD2. After removal of 2 bases from V and 2 bases from J, the junction contained 9 bases not matched to a gene. The CDR3 covers 16 residues. Germline CDR1 and CDR2: SNHLY and FYNNEI. Written as DNA, the CDR3 is TGTGCCAGCAGTGAATCGGCGGGAGCTCCCACCTACGAGCAGTACTTC. Translation gives CASSESAGAPTYEQYF.

This chain uses TRBV10-3 with TRBJ2-1; 7 bases agree with TRBD1. In germline, CDR1 is ENHRY, CDR2 SYGVKD. J was trimmed by 4 bases and V by 0 bases; bases with no gene match: 6. The CDR3 has 16 residues. CDR3 coding DNA: TGTGCCATCAGTGAGTCGGGCAGGGGGAAATACAATGAGCAGTTCTTC. Its translation is CAISESGRGKYNEQFF.

About this clone: Other nucleotide sequences in the sample specify the same CDR3. V and J are TRBV19 and TRBJ1-2; 7 positions match TRBD1. The germline V gene encodes CDR1 LNHDA and CDR2 SQIVND (reference sequence). This CDR3 contains 14 residues. V trimming: 6 bases; J trimming: 2 bases; junction bases outside the gene matches: 6. The CDR3 region is CASSKGQTNYGYTF. The CDR3 coding sequence is TGTGCCAGTAGCAAGGGACAGACGAACTATGGCTACACCTTC.

The chain employs TRBV7-2 and TRBJ2-2; tentative D call: TRBD1 (6 bases). The V end was cut by 5 bases, the J end by 6 bases, with 10 bases between. Germline V lookup: CDR1 SGHTA, CDR2 FQGNSA. The CDR3 spans 13 residues. CDR3 DNA sequence: TGTGCCAGCAGCCCCGGACAGCCCGGGGAGCTGTTTTTT. Amino acid sequence: CASSPGQPGELFF.

The chain couples TRBV12-5 to TRBJ1-4; D gene uncertain. The V gene lost 2 bases and the J gene lost 2 bases, with 9 bases spanning the gap. The germline gives CDR1 LGHNT, CDR2 FRNRAP. CDR3 length equals 15 residues. CDR3 nucleotide sequence: TGTGCTAGTGGTTTGAGCATGGGCACTAATGAAAAACTGTTTTTT. Residues: CASGLSMGTNEKLFF. Looking up the rest from reference TRBV12-5 and TRBJ1-4 gives the full variable domain: DARVTQTPRHKVTEMGQEVTMRCQPILGHNTVFWYRQTMMQGLELLAYFRNRAPLDDSGMPKDRFSAEMPDATLATLKIQPSEPRDSAVYFCASGLSMGTNEKLFFGSGTQLSVL.